This TCR beta chain was profiled in a study of beta chain features in type 1 diabetes. Across the whole study: Sorted cells, roughly 98,000,000 in number, were examined across all samples.

Sequencing targeted expressed TCRB transcripts, as all isolated RNA had been reverse transcribed. Using immunoSEQ multiplex PCR, the repertoire was profiled, and TCRdb retains in-frame clones only, with some absent. The profile shows around 430,000 clones, roughly 30% of them singletons. In this sample, this clone turned up a few times. The TCR was taken from a man younger than 35 in good health. Sequences were obtained from naive CD4+ T cells from blood.

This chain's CDR3 is CASSEPTSGSLNEQFF. In DNA form, the CDR3 reads TGTGCCAGCAGTGAACCGACTAGCGGGAGTTTAAATGAGCAGTTCTTC. The chain is built from TRBV6-1 and TRBJ2-1; 12 positions match TRBD2. The CDR3 is made up of 16 amino acids. The V gene's germline CDR1 is MNHNS and CDR2 SASEGT. The V gene end was trimmed by 2 bases and the J gene end by 7 bases; junction bases not matched to a gene: 6.